The clone carrying this TCR beta chain was recorded a few times. What it recognizes is unknown. This sample stems from a study of T cell repertoires in cytomegalovirus infection. Turning to the study itself: Recently identified HLA-C-restricted CMV epitopes were among the peptides used. An indication of both CMV infection and matching HLA type came from public TCR beta signatures.

V lost 2 bases and J lost 2, with 9 bases in between. The CDR3 is 14 residues long. Germline V gene data show CDR1 as SGHKS and CDR2 as YYEKEE (reference sequence). Study conclusions and caveats: Cumulated frequencies of public TCR beta families served to identify carriers of CMV plus the relevant HLA.

TCRdb reanalysed the reads using MiXCR and keeps one entry per CDR3 protein. This table has about 900,000 distinct CDR3 sequences, around 32% appearing once. The sequencing here drew on cultured CD8+ T cells from PBMCs, taken from culture after CMV antigen stimulation. This TCR was sampled from a human donor in good health (CMV status not recorded). Some clones in this sample may be carry-over from other donors' samples. The chain couples TRBV5-5 to TRBJ2-3, with D unresolved. This CDR3 is CASSFRRTTDTQYF. The CDR3 bases are TGTGCCAGCAGCTTCAGGCGGACCACAGATACGCAGTATTTT.